This TCR beta chain was retrieved from a study of cytomegalovirus exposure and HLA in healthy donors. The CDR3 is 17 amino acids. In germline, CDR1 is KGHSH, CDR2 LQKENI. The germline V and J ends were trimmed by 3 bases and 5 bases, with 19 bases remaining between them. In the case of this clone: Its antigen is as yet unknown.

This table comes from immunoSEQ multiplex PCR, and its TCRdb copy is limited to in-frame clones, with some not included. The sample holds about 130,000 clones, 75% to 90% seen once. The study's findings and limits: Rare TCR sequences dominated, though some public TCRs recurred in many donors.

V and J are TRBV18 and TRBJ1-4; TRBD1 might be the D (5 bases). The sequence was obtained from a woman between 18 and 29 years old in good health and CMV-seronegative. The sample was PBMCs. The CDR3 region is CASSPGVVGHGNEKLFF. The CDR3, as DNA: TGTGCCAGCTCACCTGGGGTGGTAGGACATGGAAATGAAAAACTGTTTTTT. Full variable domain (missing parts from reference TRBV18 and TRBJ1-4): NAGVMQNPRHLVRRRGQEARLRCSPMKGHSHVYWYRQLPEEGLKFMVYLQKENIIDESGMPKERFSAEFPKEGPSILRIQQVVRGDSAAYFCASSPGVVGHGNEKLFFGSGTQLSVL.